This T cell receptor (beta chain) comes out of a study of blood T cell repertoires in COVID-19. On the study more broadly: Sources were T cells, B-cell-depleted T cells, or PBMCs; the material itself was cDNA or gDNA.

Assay: immunoSEQ multiplex PCR; the TCRdb copy retains only in-frame clones and omits some. Of 200,000 to 300,000 clones in the sample, approximately 86% were seen once. Between the trimmed V and J ends, which lost 2 bases and 8 bases, there was a span of 13 bases. This CDR3 is 14 amino acids long. The germline gives CDR1 SGHNT, CDR2 YENEEA. Sequenced: peripheral blood. The rearrangement joins TRBV11-3 to TRBJ2-1; D uncertain. The TCR originated in a woman aged 25 to 39 with acute or convalescent COVID-19. The CDR3 region is CASSLSLVSDEQFF. The CDR3 DNA follows: TGTGCCAGCAGCTTATCGCTAGTCAGTGATGAGCAGTTCTTC.